The clone carrying this TCR beta chain was seen repeatedly, ten times or more. Its antigen is undetermined. cDNA was made by 5'RACE with 10-nucleotide random UMIs. MiXCR, run by TCRdb on the 5' RACE reads, gives a single entry per CDR3 protein. The sample has about 49,000 distinct CDR3 sequences, 6.5% to 8.5% seen once. This specimen comes from a study of neurological immune-mediated disorders. The time point is: longitudinal time-point 3. PBMCs numbering 2 million and stored at -80 C yielded the unsorted libraries. Study findings and constraints: It was HTLV-1-associated myelopathy that showed the most TCR clonal expansion, while multiple sclerosis showed the least, falling below healthy controls. Private repertoires in all groups were suggested, as expanded clones shared no CDR3 amino acid sequences across subjects.

The sample was PBMCs. The source of this sequence is a middle-aged woman in good health.

The CDR3 reads CASSLRRGEKLFF. CDR3 DNA sequence: TGTGCCAGCAGCCTCCGGAGGGGAGAAAAACTGTTTTTT. The genes are TRBV3-1 and TRBJ1-4; tentatively, D is TRBD1 (5 bases). Deletions cut 4 bases from V and 8 bases from J, with 11 bases between. This CDR3 is built from 13 residues. CDR1 LGHDT and CDR2 YNNKEL come from the germline V gene (reference sequence). The whole variable domain, remainder taken from reference TRBV3-1 and TRBJ1-4, is DTAVSQTPKYLVTQMGNDKSIKCEQNLGHDTMYWYKQDSKKFLKIMFSYNNKELIINETVPNRFSPKSPDKAHLNLHINSLELGDSAVYFCASSLRRGEKLFFGSGTQLSVL.